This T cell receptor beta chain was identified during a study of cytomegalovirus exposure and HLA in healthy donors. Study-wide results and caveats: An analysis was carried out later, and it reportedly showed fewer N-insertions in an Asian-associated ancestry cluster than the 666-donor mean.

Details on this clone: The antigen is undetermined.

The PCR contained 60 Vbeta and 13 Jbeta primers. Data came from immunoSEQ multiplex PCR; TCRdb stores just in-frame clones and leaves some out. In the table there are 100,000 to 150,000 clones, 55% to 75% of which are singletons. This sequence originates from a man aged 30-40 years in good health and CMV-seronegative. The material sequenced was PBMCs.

CDR3 residues: CASSIRAQGDQPQHF. Here the CDR3 DNA reads TGTGCCAGTAGTATACGGGCGCAGGGTGATCAGCCCCAGCATTTT. The rearrangement links TRBV19 to TRBJ1-5; TRBD1 is a possible D gene (5 bases). The germline V gene has CDR1 LNHDA and CDR2 SQIVND (reference sequence). The CDR3 has 15 residues. V was trimmed by 2 bases and J by 5 bases, leaving 13 bases between them.